This T cell receptor beta chain was found in a study of T cells in localized non-small cell lung cancer. Study conclusions and caveats: Because researchers sequenced only one region of the tumor, heterogeneity is still possible. Researchers found a median approximately 60 of the top 100 tumor clones in adjacent lung. Longer overall survival associated with higher blood T cell density; shorter survival with higher adjacent-lung clonality.

Data came from immunoSEQ multiplex PCR; TCRdb stores just in-frame clones and leaves some out. Of about 43,000 clones listed, 91% were seen once; the top ten hold more than 9%. Worth noting for this clone: Its specificity is unknown.

The source is a woman between 40 and 69 years old with stage II lung adenocarcinoma. Material: PBMCs, obtained before any cancer treatment.

The CDR3 reads CASRLGSTGATNEKLFF. CDR3 sequence (DNA): TGTGCCAGCAGACTCGGATCTACAGGGGCAACTAATGAAAAACTGTTTTTT. This rearrangement joins TRBV28 to TRBJ1-4; 7 positions agree with TRBD1. CDR1 and CDR2 (germline): MDHEN, SYDVKM. V was clipped by 6 bases and J by 0 bases; unmatched bases: 10. The CDR3 sequence is 17 residues long.